Below, 2 T cell receptor beta chains from the same sample are listed, as sequenced in a study of radiotherapy plus CTLA-4 blockade in lung cancer. The protocol was immunoSEQ multiplex PCR, while the TCRdb copy is restricted to in-frame clones and leaves out a portion. The table records tens of thousands of clones, about 80% of them present only once. This specimen consisted of peripheral blood, obtained from a patient treated with radiotherapy plus ipilimumab. The receptors here all came from a human donor with non-small cell lung cancer who had a complete response to radiotherapy plus ipilimumab.

This clone has at least ten counts. CDR3 loop: CASSLRGAAASSGNTIYF. The CDR3 DNA reads as TGTGCCAGCAGCTTGCGCGGCGCTGCGGCCAGCTCTGGAAACACCATATATTTT. This sequence joins TRBV7-9 and TRBJ1-3; D is unclear. Germline V CDR1 and CDR2: SEHNR, FQNEAQ (reference sequence). The CDR3 extends over 18 amino acids. Trimming left V 3 bases short and J 0 bases short, with 18 bases between. The full variable domain, in which reference TRBV7-9 and TRBJ1-3 provide the parts outside the CDR3, is DTGVSQNPRHKITKRGQNVTFRCDPISEHNRLYWYRQTLGQGPEFLTYFQNEAQLEKSRLLSDRFSAERPKGSFSTLEIQRTEQGDSAMYLCASSLRGAAASSGNTIYFGEGSWLTVV.

The J gene is TRBJ2-1, the V gene TRBV2; 9 nucleotides agree with TRBD1. Germline trimming cut 6 bases from V and 4 bases from J; bases unmatched to any gene: 7. Germline V gene sequence: CDR1 SNHLY, CDR2 FYNNEI. The CDR3 spans 15 residues. The DNA for the CDR3 is TGTGCCAGCAGGGAAAGGACAGGGGTTTACAATGAGCAGTTCTTC. The encoded protein is CASRERTGVYNEQFF.